These 31 T cell receptor beta chains were all obtained from the same sample, sequenced in a study of cytomegalovirus exposure and HLA in healthy donors. PCR employed 60 Vbeta and 13 Jbeta primers. TCRdb's table, derived via immunoSEQ multiplex PCR, lists solely in-frame clones and lacks some. Seen here are roughly 110,000 clones, over 60% observed once, and the top ten hold 4% to 5%. The source material was PBMCs. All receptors come from a male donor in good health and CMV-seronegative.

The sample holds one count of this clone. V is TRBV9 and J is TRBJ2-5; possible D gene TRBD2, 7 bases. CDR3 length: 17 residues. V was pared by 0 bases and J by 1 base, with 16 bases between. CDR1 SGDLS and CDR2 YYNGEE come from the germline V gene. The CDR3 protein is CASSVGFQGGGQETQYF. For the CDR3, the DNA is TGTGCCAGCAGCGTAGGATTCCAGGGAGGGGGCCAAGAGACCCAGTACTTC.

The genes are TRBV10-3 and TRBJ2-2, with 12 bases fitting TRBD1. Germline CDR1 ENHRY, CDR2 SYGVKD. CDR3 size: 17 residues. Losses at the gene ends were 6 bases for V and 2 bases for J; bases not matched to a gene: 7. The DNA for the CDR3 is TGTGCCATCAGCCATCCCGGGACAGGGGGCAACACCGGGGAGCTGTTTTTT. It encodes CAISHPGTGGNTGELFF.

This chain uses TRBV5-1 with TRBJ2-1; 11 bases are shared with TRBD1. With 0 bases clipped from V and 1 base from J, the junction kept 3 bases outside the gene matches. This CDR3 spans 17 amino acids. Germline V gene sequence: CDR1 SGHRS, CDR2 YFSETQ. The CDR3 DNA is TGCGCCAGCAGCTTGGGGACAGGGGGCTTGTCCTACAATGAGCAGTTCTTC. Amino acids: CASSLGTGGLSYNEQFF.

This chain links TRBV27 with TRBJ2-1; TRBD2 matches 7 bases. The CDR3 runs 16 residues. Germline lookup yields CDR1 MNHEY and CDR2 SMNVEV (reference sequence). J was trimmed by 7 bases and V by 7 bases; bases with no gene match: 16. The CDR3 loop is CASKEREGQVLNEQFF. The CDR3 coding sequence is TGTGCCAGCAAGGAGAGGGAGGGCCAAGTTTTAAATGAGCAGTTCTTC.

In nucleotides, the CDR3 is TGTGCCAGCAGCATCGGGAATAACAGTCCGTGGGCTTTCTTT. Translating it yields CASSIGNNSPWAFF. This rearrangement joins TRBV7-9 to TRBJ1-1; D gene uncertain. Trimming removed 5 bases from V and 11 bases from J, with 21 bases in between. CDR1 is SEHNR and CDR2 is FQNEAQ in the germline V gene (reference sequence). This CDR3 has 14 amino acids.

The genes are TRBV6-5 and TRBJ2-2; 8 bases are a match to TRBD2. This CDR3 is built from 14 residues. The germline gives CDR1 MNHEY, CDR2 SVGAGI. Trimming at V came to 6 bases and at J to 5 bases, leaving 5 bases not matched to a gene. CDR3 sequence: CASRVAGLTGELFF. CDR3 DNA sequence: TGTGCCAGCAGGGTAGCGGGATTAACCGGGGAGCTGTTTTTT.

V gene TRBV6-5 combines with J gene TRBJ2-1; no clear D. The CDR3 contains 15 residues. V was cut by 5 bases and J by 4 bases, with 15 bases left in between. The germline V gene encodes CDR1 MNHEY and CDR2 SVGAGI. CDR3 region: CASSRGDNRYNEQFF. The CDR3 nucleotides read TGTGCCAGCAGTCGCGGAGATAATCGATACAATGAGCAGTTCTTC.

The chain joins TRBV7-9 to TRBJ2-2, with a weak D call TRBD1 (6 bases). Trimming shortened V by 6 bases and J by 3 bases, and 11 bases separated the two germline ends. Germline V gene lookup returns CDR1 SEHNR and CDR2 FQNEAQ (reference sequence). The CDR3 consists of 14 residues. CDR3 sequence reads: CASSRGQYTGELFF. The CDR3 DNA reads as TGTGCCAGCAGTCGAGGACAGTACACCGGGGAGCTGTTTTTT.

The chain has TRBV7-8 and TRBJ2-2; D is possibly TRBD1 (5 bases). Germline loops: CDR1 SGHVS, CDR2 FQNEAQ. CDR3 size: 14 residues. V lost 4 bases and J 3 bases, leaving 9 bases between the germline ends. The CDR3 DNA is TGTGCCAGCAGCTGGGGCTCGGACACCGGGGAGCTGTTTTTT. Translating it yields CASSWGSDTGELFF. Variable domain in full (rest from reference TRBV7-8 and TRBJ2-2): GAGVSQSPRYKVAKRGQDVALRCDPISGHVSLFWYQQALGQGPEFLTYFQNEAQLDKSGLPSDRFFAERPEGSVSTLKIQRTQQEDSAVYLCASSWGSDTGELFFGEGSRLTVL.

J is TRBJ2-1 and V is TRBV7-2, with TRBD1 matching 10 bases. Germline CDR1 SGHTA, CDR2 FQGNSA. The CDR3 is 14 residues long. V dropped 4 bases and J dropped 6; count of bases not matched to a gene: 3. The CDR3 protein is CASSSRDRGNEQFF. DNA for the CDR3: TGTGCCAGCAGCTCCCGGGACAGGGGCAATGAGCAGTTCTTC. Based on the CDR3 plus reference TRBV7-2 and TRBJ2-1, the full variable domain is GAGVSQSPSNKVTEKGKDVELRCDPISGHTALYWYRQSLGQGLEFLIYFQGNSAPDKSGLPSDRFSAERTGGSVSTLTIQRTQQEDSAVYLCASSSRDRGNEQFFGPGTRLTVL.

The chain links TRBV18 to TRBJ2-7; 8 bases are a match to TRBD2. CDR1 and CDR2 from the germline V gene are KGHSH and LQKENI. The CDR3 is 13 amino acids. Germline trimming cut 6 bases from V and 3 bases from J; bases unmatched to any gene: 4. The CDR3 nucleotides are TGTGCCAGCTCTAGCGGGGTTAACTACGAGCAGTACTTC. It codes for CASSSGVNYEQYF.

This clone was detected only once. The V and J genes are TRBV15 and TRBJ2-5, with D maybe TRBD2 (5 bases). Trimming pared 5 bases from V and 5 bases from J, leaving 21 bases between. Germline V gives CDR1 LNHNV, CDR2 YYDKDF (reference sequence). The CDR3 sequence is 16 residues long. In nucleotides, the CDR3 is TGTGCCACCAGCGAGAGCGGAGTCCCCTCCGGGGAGACCCAGTACTTC. Amino acids: CATSESGVPSGETQYF.

CDR3 protein: CSVVGTGSYEQYF. The DNA for the CDR3 is TGCAGCGTTGTAGGGACAGGGTCTTACGAGCAGTACTTC. V is TRBV29-1 and J is TRBJ2-7; 9 bases map to TRBD1. CDR3 length: 13 residues. J lost 4 bases, V lost 4 bases, and 5 bases had no gene match. Germline V gene lookup returns CDR1 SQVTM and CDR2 ANQGSEA.

The chain joins TRBV25-1 to TRBJ2-3; TRBD2 aligns across 7 bases. Germline assignment: CDR1 MGHDK and CDR2 SYGVNS. The CDR3 runs 16 residues. Trimming at V came to 4 bases and at J to 3 bases, leaving 10 bases not matched to a gene. DNA for the CDR3: TGTGCCAGCAGTGTCGGCGGGAGTTTGGAAACAGATACGCAGTATTTT. Translation gives CASSVGGSLETDTQYF. The full variable domain, its missing parts supplied by reference TRBV25-1 and TRBJ2-3, is EADIYQTPRYLVIGTGKKITLECSQTMGHDKMYWYQQDPGMELHLIHYSYGVNSTEKGDLSSESTVSRIRTEHFPLTLESARPSHTSQYLCASSVGGSLETDTQYFGPGTRLTVL.

The chain has TRBV28 and TRBJ1-2; 7 bases agree with TRBD1. Germline V CDR1 and CDR2: MDHEN, SYDVKM. The CDR3 consists of 15 residues. Losses at the gene ends were 8 bases for V and 4 bases for J; bases not matched to a gene: 13. The CDR3 is CASQSDRALVYGYTF. The DNA of the CDR3 is TGTGCCAGCCAATCAGACAGGGCGCTAGTCTATGGCTACACCTTC.

This clone was recorded once. The chain carries TRBV30 and TRBJ2-2, with TRBD2 matching over 13 bases. The CDR3 sequence is 18 residues long. Germline V gene sequence: CDR1 GTSNPN, CDR2 SVGIG (reference sequence). J lost 0 bases, V lost 3 bases, and 7 bases had no gene match. The CDR3, as DNA: TGTGCCTGGAGGCCCGCCGGGACTAGCGGGACGAACACCGGGGAGCTGTTTTTT. This encodes CAWRPAGTSGTNTGELFF.

This chain uses TRBV27 with TRBJ2-2, with a tentative D call TRBD2 (5 bases). This CDR3 has 16 residues. Germline V gene lookup returns CDR1 MNHEY and CDR2 SMNVEV (reference sequence). The V end was cut by 5 bases, the J end by 4 bases, with 17 bases between. The CDR3 region has the DNA TGTGCCAGCAGTCCCAGTCCAAACCGGGGCACCGGGGAGCTGTTTTTT. As protein: CASSPSPNRGTGELFF.

This clone was seen a few times. The V call is TRBV6-5, the J call TRBJ2-4; 8 bases are shared with TRBD1. Germline V gives CDR1 MNHEY, CDR2 SVGAGI. Trimming took 6 bases from V and 0 from J; bases not matched to a gene: 4. The CDR3 totals 15 residues. This CDR3 reads CASSGQGLAKNIQYF. The CDR3 DNA reads TGTGCCAGCAGCGGACAGGGACTAGCCAAAAACATTCAGTACTTC.

This clone was seen once. V usage is TRBV5-1 and J usage is TRBJ2-7; D is unclear. The V gene's germline CDR1 is SGHRS and CDR2 YFSETQ. The CDR3 has 14 residues. V lost 4 bases and J lost 3, with 14 bases in between. The DNA of the CDR3 is TGCGCCAGCAGCGCAACTATTCTCGGCTACGAGCAGTACTTC. Translation gives CASSATILGYEQYF.

The rearrangement links TRBV27 to TRBJ2-1; D perhaps matches TRBD2 (5 bases). CDR1 and CDR2 (germline): MNHEY, SMNVEV (reference sequence). V was shortened by 9 bases and J by 6 bases, with 15 bases between the two germline ends. The CDR3 has 13 residues. The CDR3 sequence is CARVPDLLNEQFF. In DNA, the CDR3 is TGTGCCAGAGTCCCGGACTTACTCAATGAGCAGTTCTTC.

This chain uses TRBV6-1 with TRBJ1-2; D call uncertain. V was shortened by 1 base and J by 8 bases, with 14 bases between the two germline ends. Germline V gene sequence: CDR1 MNHNS, CDR2 SASEGT. This CDR3 is built from 14 residues. This CDR3 reads CASSEGGRVSGYTF. The CDR3 DNA sequence: TGTGCCAGCAGTGAAGGCGGGCGGGTGAGCGGCTACACCTTC.

The chain has TRBV7-7 and TRBJ2-5; 9 bases fit TRBD2. Germline CDR1 is SSHAT and CDR2 is FNYEAQ (reference sequence). CDR3 length: 17 amino acids. Trimming removed 1 base from V and 1 base from J; junction bases left unmatched: 7. CDR3 loop: CASSLEMAGGLQETQYF. The CDR3 nucleotides read TGTGCCAGCAGCTTAGAAATGGCGGGAGGGCTCCAAGAGACCCAGTACTTC. The full variable domain, rest sourced from reference TRBV7-7 and TRBJ2-5, is GAGVSQSPRYKVTKRGQDVTLRCDPISSHATLYWYQQALGQGPEFLTYFNYEAQPDKSGLPSDRFSAERPEGSISTLTIQRTEQRDSAMYRCASSLEMAGGLQETQYFGPGTRLLVL.

In this sample, this clone turned up once. Here the CDR3 DNA reads TGTGCCAGCAGTTTAAAGAGGGGGCTTTACACTGAAGCTTTCTTT. Its protein is CASSLKRGLYTEAFF. This rearrangement joins TRBV28 to TRBJ1-1; TRBD1 matches 7 bases. V lost 2 bases to trimming and J lost 3 bases; unmatched junction nucleotides: 6. The CDR3 is made up of 15 amino acids. Germline CDR1 and CDR2: MDHEN and SYDVKM.

The chain recombines TRBV27 with TRBJ1-2; D not resolved. Trimming removed 5 bases from V and 1 base from J, with 17 bases in between. CDR1 is MNHEY and CDR2 is SMNVEV in the germline V gene (reference sequence). The CDR3 runs 16 residues. CDR3 region: CASSHLGRAGNYGYTF. The DNA of the CDR3 is TGTGCCAGCAGTCACCTGGGGAGGGCGGGTAACTATGGCTACACCTTC.

The chain carries TRBV5-1 and TRBJ2-7; a weak D match, TRBD2 (6 bases). Trimming shortened V by 0 bases and J by 1 base, and 11 bases separated the two germline ends. This CDR3 is 15 amino acids long. Germline V gene data show CDR1 as SGHRS and CDR2 as YFSETQ. CDR3 region: CASSLGGAQSYEQYF. The CDR3 bases are TGCGCCAGCAGCTTGGGCGGGGCTCAGTCCTACGAGCAGTACTTC.

The chain has TRBV30 and TRBJ1-1, with D tentatively TRBD1 (6 bases). This CDR3 spans 12 amino acids. Germline V CDR1 and CDR2: GTSNPN, SVGIG (reference sequence). Trimming stripped 1 base from V and 5 bases from J, with 8 bases between. CDR3 sequence: CAWSAGVTEAFF. The CDR3 DNA is TGTGCCTGGAGTGCAGGGGTGACTGAAGCTTTCTTT. Looking up the rest from reference TRBV30 and TRBJ1-1 gives the full variable domain: SQTIHQWPATLVQPVGSPLSLECTVEGTSNPNLYWYRQAAGRGLQLLFYSVGIGQISSEVPQNLSASRPQDRQFILSSKKLLLSDSGFYLCAWSAGVTEAFFGQGTRLTVV.

The CDR3 region is CASSLDAGSYEQYF. The CDR3 nucleotides are TGCGCCAGCAGCTTGGATGCAGGGTCCTACGAGCAGTACTTC. The J gene is TRBJ2-7, the V gene TRBV5-1; TRBD1 might be the D (5 bases). The V end lost 0 bases, the J end lost 1 base, and 8 bases lay between the germline ends. Germline V lookup: CDR1 SGHRS, CDR2 YFSETQ. There are 14 residues in the CDR3.

This clone was seen only a few times. The chain is built from TRBV19 and TRBJ1-5; D unclear. Germline CDR1 and CDR2: LNHDA and SQIVND (reference sequence). The CDR3 extends over 9 amino acids. For the CDR3, the DNA is TGTCCCTTTAATCAGCCCCAGCATTTT. Translated, it gives CPFNQPQHF.

V usage is TRBV5-6 and J usage is TRBJ2-5, with 10 bases that match TRBD1. V was clipped by 4 bases and J by 1 base; unmatched bases: 1. The CDR3 spans 14 residues. Germline V CDR1 and CDR2: SGHDT, YYEEEE. CDR3 nucleotides: TGTGCCAGCAGCGGACAGGGGGGCCAAGAGACCCAGTACTTC. Amino acids: CASSGQGGQETQYF.

This clone was detected once. The chain carries TRBV30 and TRBJ2-1; 7 bases line up with TRBD2. The CDR3 has 13 residues. Germline trimming cut 2 bases from V and 12 bases from J; bases unmatched to any gene: 10. Per the germline V gene, CDR1 is GTSNPN and CDR2 is SVGIG (reference sequence). CDR3 coding DNA: TGTGCCTGGAGTTCTCTCGGGGGGTACGGGCAGTTCTTC. This gives the protein CAWSSLGGYGQFF.

The chain carries TRBV21-1 and TRBJ2-4; the DNA was not compared with TRBD1, the D call given in the table. TRBV21-1 is given as a pseudogene. The CDR3 is made up of 16 amino acids. The CDR3 nucleotides are TGTGCCAGCAGCAAAGCAACAGGGACAGGGGAAAACATTCAGTACTTC. It encodes CASSKATGTGENIQYF.